Listed below are T cell receptor beta chains from one sample, sequenced in a study of neurological immune-mediated disorders. TCRdb re-analysed the 5' RACE reads in MiXCR, keeping a single row per CDR3 protein. The sample shows roughly 74,000 distinct CDR3 sequences, roughly 5% of them seen only once. Input material: PBMCs. These receptors were obtained from a man aged 18 to 30 with multiple sclerosis. Each CDR3 is given with its conserved first and last residue. A D gene is named only where the DNA matches it firmly. Clone sizes are shown as how often the clone was seen (once, few, many) or a class if it is expanded.

d_gene	abundance	v_gene	j_gene	CDR3nt	CDR3aa
.	many	TRBV6-1	TRBJ2-6	TGTGCCAGCAGTGAATTCGACTCTGGGGCCAACGTCCTGACTTTC	CASSEFDSGANVLTF
TRBD1	many	TRBV7-9	TRBJ1-2	TGTGCCAGCAGCTTGGGCGGGACAGGGCTTAACTATGGCTACACCTTC	CASSLGGTGLNYGYTF
TRBD1	many	TRBV4-3	TRBJ2-7	TGCGCCAGCAGCCAAGATGCGCAGGGGGCAATCTACGAGCAGTACTTC	CASSQDAQGAIYEQYF
.	many	TRBV20-1	TRBJ1-6	TGCAGTGCTAGAGAACCGGCCTCGACGGCCTCACCCCTCCACTTT	CSAREPASTASPLHF
.	many	TRBV10-1	TRBJ2-7	TGCGCCAGCAGTTTGGGTCAGGGAGCCTACGAGCAGTACTTC	CASSLGQGAYEQYF
.	many	TRBV6-1	TRBJ1-1	TGTGCCAGCAGTGAAGCAGGCCGGGGTACTGAAGCTTTCTTT	CASSEAGRGTEAFF
.	many	TRBV19	TRBJ1-5	TGTGCCAGTAGGTCGGGGGGGAAGGGCAATCAGCCCCAGAATTTT	CASRSGGKGNQPQNF
.	many	TRBV20-1	TRBJ2-2	TGCAGTGCTAGTTCCGGGGGTGCCGTGAACACCGGGGAGCTGTTTTTT	CSASSGGAVNTGELFF
.	many	TRBV7-2	TRBJ2-3	TGTGCCAGCGGCGACACAGATACGCAGTATTTT	CASGDTDTQYF
TRBD2	many	TRBV15	TRBJ2-1	TGTGCCACCAGTTCAGCCTTTACTAGCGGTTCTGCGAATGAGCAGTTCTTC	CATSSAFTSGSANEQFF
TRBD1	many	TRBV7-2	TRBJ2-1	TGTGCCAGCAGCAGCTTATACCCCGGGACAGGAAAGTTCTTC	CASSSLYPGTGKFF